The clone carrying this TCR beta chain was detected a few times. What it recognizes is unknown. Per germline, CDR1 SGHRS and CDR2 YFSETQ. Trimming took off 1 base at V and 0 bases at J, with 13 bases between the two ends. The CDR3 extends over 16 amino acids. The data originate from a study of identical twins. Study-level points and caveats: Insertions ran lower in abundant cord blood beta clonotypes, though not in memory repertoires. Among out-of-frame alpha sequences shared by twins, low generation probability occurred in excess. Models, which agreed with sharing between unrelated individuals, nonetheless underestimated the out-of-frame TCR alpha sharing seen in monozygotic twins.

Via MiXCR, TCRdb re-called the 5' RACE reads, giving one row per CDR3 protein. The sample lists 450,000 or so distinct CDR3 sequences; about 18% were seen once. The source is a man between 50 and 59 years old in good health. Sequencing was carried out using naive T cells sorted from blood. The chain employs TRBV5-1 and TRBJ1-1, with D maybe TRBD1 (5 bases). The CDR3 DNA sequence: TGCGCCAGCAGCTTGTTCGGGACGGGTATGAACACTGAAGCTTTCTTT. Residues: CASSLFGTGMNTEAFF. Supplemented by reference TRBV5-1 and TRBJ1-1, the full variable domain reads KAGVTQTPRYLIKTRGQQVTLSCSPISGHRSVSWYQQTPGQGLQFLFEYFSETQRNKGNFPGRFSGRQFSNSRSEMNVSTLELGDSALYLCASSLFGTGMNTEAFFGQGTRLTVV.